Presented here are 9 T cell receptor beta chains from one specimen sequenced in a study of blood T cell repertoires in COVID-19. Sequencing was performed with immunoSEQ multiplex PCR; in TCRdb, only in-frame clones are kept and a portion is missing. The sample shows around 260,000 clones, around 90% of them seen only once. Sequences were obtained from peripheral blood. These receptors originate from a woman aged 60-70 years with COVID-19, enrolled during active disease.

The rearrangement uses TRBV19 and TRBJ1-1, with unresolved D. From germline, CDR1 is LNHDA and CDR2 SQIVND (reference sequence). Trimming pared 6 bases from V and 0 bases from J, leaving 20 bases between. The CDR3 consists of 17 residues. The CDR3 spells CASRTGPERLVNTEAFF. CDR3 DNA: TGTGCCAGTAGAACTGGCCCCGAGAGGTTGGTGAACACTGAAGCTTTCTTT. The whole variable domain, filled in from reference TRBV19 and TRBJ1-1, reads DGGITQSPKYLFRKEGQNVTLSCEQNLNHDAMYWYRQDPGQGLRLIYYSQIVNDFQKGDIAEGYSVSREKKESFPLTVTSAQKNPTAFYLCASRTGPERLVNTEAFFGQGTRLTVV.

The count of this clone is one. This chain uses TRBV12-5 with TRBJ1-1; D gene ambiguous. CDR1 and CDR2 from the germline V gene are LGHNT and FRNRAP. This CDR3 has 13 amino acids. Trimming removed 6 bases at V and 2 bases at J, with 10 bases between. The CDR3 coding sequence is TGTGCTAGTGGGCGGGAACCAAACACTGAAGCTTTCTTT. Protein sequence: CASGREPNTEAFF.

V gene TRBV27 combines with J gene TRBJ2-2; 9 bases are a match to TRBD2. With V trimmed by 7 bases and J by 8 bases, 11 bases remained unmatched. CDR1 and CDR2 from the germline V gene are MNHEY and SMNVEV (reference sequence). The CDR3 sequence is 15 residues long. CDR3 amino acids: CASNRGLAYGGELFF. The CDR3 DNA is TGTGCCAGCAACCGTGGACTAGCGTATGGGGGGGAGCTGTTTTTT.

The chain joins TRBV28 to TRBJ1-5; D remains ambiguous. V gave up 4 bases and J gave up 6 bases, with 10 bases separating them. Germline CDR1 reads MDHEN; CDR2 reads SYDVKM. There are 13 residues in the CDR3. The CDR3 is CASSYQARQPQHF. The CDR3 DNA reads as TGTGCCAGCAGTTACCAGGCGCGTCAGCCCCAGCATTTT. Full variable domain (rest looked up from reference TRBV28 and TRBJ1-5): DVKVTQSSRYLVKRTGEKVFLECVQDMDHENMFWYRQDPGLGLRLIYFSYDVKMKEKGDIPEGYSVSREKKERFSLILESASTNQTSMYLCASSYQARQPQHFGDGTRLSIL.

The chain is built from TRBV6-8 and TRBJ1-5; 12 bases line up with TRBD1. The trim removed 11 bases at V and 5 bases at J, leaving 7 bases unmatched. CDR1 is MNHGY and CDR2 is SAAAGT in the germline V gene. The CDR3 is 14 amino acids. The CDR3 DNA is TGTGCCGGAGACCGGGACAGGGGGCATCAGCCCCAGCATTTT. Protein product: CAGDRDRGHQPQHF.

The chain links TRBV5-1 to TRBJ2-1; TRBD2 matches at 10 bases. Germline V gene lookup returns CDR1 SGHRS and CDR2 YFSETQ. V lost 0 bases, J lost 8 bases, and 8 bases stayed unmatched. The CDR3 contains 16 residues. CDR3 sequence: CASSLVSGRALDEQFF. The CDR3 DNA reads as TGCGCCAGCAGCTTGGTCAGCGGGAGGGCCCTTGATGAGCAGTTCTTC.

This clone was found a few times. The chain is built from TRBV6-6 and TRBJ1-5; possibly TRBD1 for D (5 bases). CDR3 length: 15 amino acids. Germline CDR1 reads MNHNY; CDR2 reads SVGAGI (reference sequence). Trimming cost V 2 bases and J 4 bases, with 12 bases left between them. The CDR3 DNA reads TGTGCCAGCAGTTACCCCAGTGGGGGGAATCAGCCCCAGCATTTT. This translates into CASSYPSGGNQPQHF.

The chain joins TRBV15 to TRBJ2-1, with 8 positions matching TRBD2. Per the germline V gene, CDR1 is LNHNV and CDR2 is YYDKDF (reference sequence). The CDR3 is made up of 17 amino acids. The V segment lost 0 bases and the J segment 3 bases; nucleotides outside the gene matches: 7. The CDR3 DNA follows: TGTGCCACCAGCAGAGATTCTGGAGCGGGAGTCTACAATGAGCAGTTCTTC. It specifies CATSRDSGAGVYNEQFF.

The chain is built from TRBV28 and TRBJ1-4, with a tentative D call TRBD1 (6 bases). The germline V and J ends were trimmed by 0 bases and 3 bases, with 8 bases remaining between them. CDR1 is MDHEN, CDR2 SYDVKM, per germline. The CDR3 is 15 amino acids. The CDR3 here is CASSLWQGSNEKLFF. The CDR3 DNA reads TGTGCCAGCAGTTTATGGCAGGGGTCTAATGAAAAACTGTTTTTT.